This is a list of T cell receptor beta chains from one sample in a study of T-cell memory formation after mild COVID-19. In TCRdb, the 5' RACE reads were re-called with MiXCR into one record per CDR3 protein. The data contain around 530,000 distinct CDR3 sequences, about a fifth of them singletons. Sequencing was carried out using PBMCs or a T cell subset sorted from them (not recorded which). These receptor sequences come from an adult woman who had mild COVID-19 (a few samples of this study predate the infection). Cell type and time point are not known. Each CDR3 is given with its conserved first and last residue. A D gene is named only where the DNA matches it firmly. Clone size is given for some rows only: seen once, a few or many times, or a class if the clone is expanded.

CASSQGGGISYNSPLHF,TGTGCCAGCAGCCAAGGAGGAGGGATCTCCTATAATTCACCCCTCCACTTT,TRBV4-2,-,-,TRBJ1-6
CSADTRLETQYF,TGCAGTGCGGATACTAGGTTGGAGACCCAGTACTTC,TRBV20-1,-,many,TRBJ2-5
CASSSREGGGGQETQYF,TGTGCCAGCAGCTCCCGGGAGGGCGGCGGGGGACAAGAGACCCAGTACTTC,TRBV7-6,TRBD2,few,TRBJ2-5
CASSQDRGYEQYF,TGCGCCAGCAGCCAAGATAGGGGGTACGAGCAGTACTTC,TRBV3-1,-,many,TRBJ2-7
CATSGGGQSEKLFF,TGTGCCACGTCGGGAGGGGGGCAGAGTGAAAAACTGTTTTTT,TRBV15,-,many,TRBJ1-4
CASSLHRGQETQYF,TGTGCCAGCAGCTTACACAGGGGGCAAGAGACCCAGTACTTC,TRBV7-6,TRBD1,-,TRBJ2-5
CASSLAWGTEAFF,TGTGCCAGCAGTTTGGCTTGGGGCACTGAAGCTTTCTTT,TRBV27,-,-,TRBJ1-1
CASSLMAGGSYEQYF,TGTGCCAGCAGCTTAATGGCGGGAGGGAGCTACGAGCAGTACTTC,TRBV7-3,TRBD2,few,TRBJ2-7
CASSSTGELGNEQYF,TGCGCCAGCAGCTCGACAGGGGAGTTGGGTAACGAGCAGTACTTC,TRBV5-1,TRBD1,few,TRBJ2-7
CASSPLWTGLSYEQYF,TGTGCCAGCAGTCCATTGTGGACAGGGTTGTCCTACGAGCAGTACTTC,TRBV27,TRBD1,few,TRBJ2-7
CASSLQPSGRQETQYF,TGCGCCAGCAGCCTCCAACCTAGCGGGCGACAAGAGACCCAGTACTTC,TRBV4-1,TRBD2,many,TRBJ2-5
CASSPIDRDTGELFF,TGTGCCAGCAGCCCAATCGATCGCGACACCGGGGAGCTGTTTTTT,TRBV9,-,few,TRBJ2-2
CASSQGARTHTQYF,TGCGCCAGCAGCCAAGGGGCCCGAACCCATACGCAGTATTTT,TRBV4-1,-,few,TRBJ2-3
CASSLRVWGSEQFF,TGTGCCAGCAGCCTCAGAGTGTGGGGCTCGGAGCAGTTCTTC,TRBV7-8,-,few,TRBJ2-1
CATSDASGTGTYEQYF,TGTGCCACCAGTGATGCATCCGGGACAGGCACCTACGAGCAGTACTTC,TRBV24-1,TRBD1,-,TRBJ2-7
CASSFGARAAFF,TGTGCCAGCAGTTTCGGTGCCAGGGCGGCTTTCTTT,TRBV12-3/TRBV12-4,-,few,TRBJ1-1
CASSPPGRPDTQYF,TGTGCCAGCTCACCACCGGGCCGCCCTGATACGCAGTATTTT,TRBV18,-,once,TRBJ2-3
CASGLTSNQPQHF,TGTGCCAGCGGGCTGACAAGCAATCAGCCCCAGCATTTT,TRBV6-5,-,few,TRBJ1-5
CASSSIYRGPAPEAFF,TGTGCCAGCAGTTCGATTTACAGGGGGCCAGCCCCTGAAGCTTTCTTT,TRBV12-3/TRBV12-4,TRBD1,-,TRBJ1-1
CASSDKGQSNTEAFF,TGTGCCAGCAGTGATAAGGGACAGTCTAACACTGAAGCTTTCTTT,TRBV28,TRBD1,few,TRBJ1-1
CAISPGTSELYEQYF,TGTGCCATCAGCCCCGGGACTAGCGAACTCTACGAGCAGTACTTC,TRBV10-3,TRBD2,few,TRBJ2-7
CASSALGSTNTGELFF,TGTGCCAGCAGCGCTCTTGGGAGTACGAACACCGGGGAGCTGTTTTTT,TRBV7-9,-,few,TRBJ2-2
CAWSVWGRANYGYTF,TGTGCCTGGAGTGTGTGGGGAAGAGCTAACTATGGCTACACCTTC,TRBV30,-,-,TRBJ1-2
CSARPQGATQYF,TGCAGTGCTAGACCTCAAGGGGCGACCCAGTACTTC,TRBV20-1,-,few,TRBJ2-5
CASSRTGTVSWSYNEQFF,TGTGCCAGCAGCCGAACCGGGACGGTCAGTTGGTCCTACAATGAGCAGTTCTTC,TRBV7-2,-,-,TRBJ2-1
CSAEGEVNTEAFF,TGCAGTGCTGAAGGGGAGGTGAACACTGAAGCTTTCTTT,TRBV20-1,-,-,TRBJ1-1
CASSSQGRVYEQYF,TGTGCCAGCAGCTCGCAGGGAAGGGTCTACGAGCAGTACTTC,TRBV7-6,-,-,TRBJ2-7
CASSTDPGQGNEKLFF,TGCGCCAGCAGCACCGACCCGGGACAGGGGAATGAAAAACTGTTTTTT,TRBV5-1,TRBD1,few,TRBJ1-4